Each of the 7 T cell receptor beta chains below was sequenced from the same sample in a study of radiation and T cells in renal cell carcinoma. Time point meaning: blood 2 weeks post-SBRT. Documented treatment: 15 Gy SBRT to primary tumor, nephrectomy 4 weeks later. The data were produced by immunoSEQ multiplex PCR, yet TCRdb's version contains in-frame clones alone and is incomplete. Of about 120,000 clones in the sample, 65% to 85% were seen once. The sequencing used blood, collected from a patient whose treatment included radiotherapy and nephrectomy. The receptors originated from a man aged 45-65 years with renal cell carcinoma.

This clone was recorded a few times. The gene calls are TRBV11-3 and TRBJ2-7, with a weak D call TRBD1 (5 bases). CDR3 length equals 15 residues. V was clipped by 4 bases and J by 0 bases, with 13 bases between them. In germline, CDR1 is SGHNT, CDR2 YENEEA. In DNA, the CDR3 is TGTGCCAGCAGCTATCAGGGTCACAGCTCCTACGAGCAGTACTTC. Translating it yields CASSYQGHSSYEQYF.

Only a few counts were recorded for this clone. V usage is TRBV6-6 and J usage is TRBJ1-3, with a weak D call TRBD1 (5 bases). V was cut by 0 bases and J by 5 bases, with 8 bases left in between. The CDR3 extends over 14 amino acids. Germline V CDR1 and CDR2: MNHNY, SVGAGI (reference sequence). The CDR3 coding sequence is TGTGCCAGCAGTTACTCAGACAGCCGAAACACCATATATTTT. Residues: CASSYSDSRNTIYF.

This clone was seen once. The CDR3 nucleotides are TGTGCCAGCAGCGAGGGGGGCCCCACAGATACGCAGTATTTT. Translating it yields CASSEGGPTDTQYF. The chain recombines TRBV7-8 with TRBJ2-3, with D possibly being TRBD1 or TRBD2 (6 bases each). The V gene lost 5 bases and the J gene lost 2 bases, with 11 bases spanning the gap. This CDR3 comprises 14 residues. The germline V gene encodes CDR1 SGHVS and CDR2 FQNEAQ.

This clone appeared a single time. The chain uses TRBV4-2 and TRBJ2-1; 7 nucleotides match TRBD2. Germline assignment: CDR1 LGHNA and CDR2 YNFKEQ. Trimming cost V 0 bases and J 4 bases; bases outside gene matches: 6. CDR3 length: 16 residues. The CDR3 sequence: CASSQDLAAGYNEQFF. The CDR3 region has the DNA TGTGCCAGCAGCCAAGACCTAGCGGCAGGGTACAATGAGCAGTTCTTC.

This clone was recorded only once. The chain combines TRBV6-1 with TRBJ1-2, with D possibly being TRBD1 (6 bases). V lost 5 bases, J lost 0 bases, and 13 bases lay in between. The CDR3 runs 15 residues. CDR1 is MNHNS and CDR2 is SASEGT in the germline V gene. This CDR3 reads CASSRRQDTNYGYTF. CDR3 nucleotides: TGTGCCAGCAGTAGGCGACAGGATACTAACTATGGCTACACCTTC.

The count of this clone is one. This chain joins TRBV27 and TRBJ1-2; 9 bases map to TRBD1. The CDR3 runs 15 residues. Germline trimming cut 1 base from V and 8 bases from J; bases unmatched to any gene: 8. From germline, CDR1 is MNHEY and CDR2 SMNVEV (reference sequence). CDR3 loop: CASSLFVRDRDGYTF. The CDR3, as DNA: TGTGCCAGCAGTTTATTTGTCCGGGACAGGGACGGCTACACCTTC.

This clone was seen once. The chain recombines TRBV6-5 with TRBJ1-1, with D maybe TRBD1 (5 bases). Germline V gene sequence: CDR1 MNHEY, CDR2 SVGAGI. The CDR3 covers 16 residues. V dropped 2 bases and J dropped 3 bases, with 16 bases sitting between them. DNA of the CDR3: TGTGCCAGCAGTTACCAGGGATTGGGGCTCCACACTGAAGCTTTCTTT. Protein product: CASSYQGLGLHTEAFF.